These 30 T cell receptor beta chains were sequenced from one sample in a study of shared T cell receptors in the human thymus. Here immunoSEQ multiplex PCR was the method, and the copy in TCRdb shows in-frame clones only, minus some. The table lists more than 550,000 clones, 70% to 90% of them singletons. The same sample was also studied in work on human thymus T cells.

Material: thymocytes. The receptors stem from a girl under two years old with a congenital heart defect.

The chain uses TRBV7-3 and TRBJ1-2; TRBD1 aligns across 7 bases. This CDR3 has 13 residues. Germline CDR1 and CDR2: SGHTA and FQGTGA. V lost 5 bases to trimming and J lost 6 bases; unmatched junction nucleotides: 6. CDR3 residues: CASSTQTGNGYTF. CDR3 nucleotide sequence: TGTGCCAGCAGCACTCAGACAGGGAATGGCTACACCTTC.

The chain is built from TRBV27 and TRBJ2-2; 10 bases are shared with TRBD1. Trimming took 3 bases from V and 7 from J; bases not matched to a gene: 14. The CDR3 is 18 amino acids. CDR1 MNHEY and CDR2 SMNVEV come from the germline V gene (reference sequence). The CDR3 nucleotides are TGTGCCAGCAGTTTCAGCTCTCGACAGGGGGCATGGAACGGGGAGCTGTTTTTT. It encodes CASSFSSRQGAWNGELFF.

The chain links TRBV4-1 to TRBJ2-3, with no clear D. The germline V and J ends were trimmed by 4 bases and 0 bases, with 11 bases remaining between them. The CDR3 runs to 15 residues. CDR1 is MGHRA, CDR2 YSYEKL, per germline. The CDR3 coding sequence is TGCGCCAGCAGCCCACGGGTAACAAGCACAGATACGCAGTATTTT. Residues: CASSPRVTSTDTQYF.

The chain uses TRBV5-6 and TRBJ2-3, with TRBD2 matching 9 bases. Germline assignment: CDR1 SGHDT and CDR2 YYEEEE. V was clipped by 3 bases and J by 6 bases; unmatched bases: 20. The CDR3 extends over 19 amino acids. Written as DNA, the CDR3 is TGTGCCAGCAGCTACCCCGACGCGGTGGGGCGGGGGGGCGTGGATACGCAGTATTTT. It yields the protein CASSYPDAVGRGGVDTQYF.

This clone was counted between two and nine times. V and J are TRBV28 and TRBJ1-2, with TRBD1 matching 7 bases. Germline V lookup: CDR1 MDHEN, CDR2 SYDVKM. The junction had 31 bases not matched to a gene; V was cut back by 10 bases and J by 5 bases. The CDR3 spans 20 residues. CDR3 DNA: TGTGCCACAGGAATCCCCAAAAACGACAGGGTGATTCCTTCCCGGTATGGCTACACCTTC. It translates to CATGIPKNDRVIPSRYGYTF.

V gene TRBV7-2 combines with J gene TRBJ1-5; 7 bases agree with TRBD1. There are 15 residues in the CDR3. The germline V gene has CDR1 SGHTA and CDR2 FQGNSA. V lost 5 bases, J lost 7 bases, and 11 bases stayed unmatched. The CDR3 bases are TGTGCCAGCAGCGGACGACAGGGTAGGGACCAGCCCCAGCATTTT. Its translation is CASSGRQGRDQPQHF.

As to this clone: The same CDR3 also results from other DNA sequences found in this sample. The J gene is TRBJ2-1, the V gene TRBV30; 7 positions agree with TRBD2. V shed 4 bases, J shed 7 bases, and the junction held 16 bases outside the gene matches. The V gene's germline CDR1 is GTSNPN and CDR2 SVGIG (reference sequence). The CDR3 loop spans 16 amino acids. The CDR3 reads CAWIPLAPPGLNEQFF. CDR3 DNA: TGTGCCTGGATTCCACTAGCGCCTCCGGGCCTTAATGAGCAGTTCTTC.

In DNA, the CDR3 is TGTGCCAGCAGCGAGGGGGTTAGCGGGGGGCCACCCAATGAGCAGTTCTTC. Protein: CASSEGVSGGPPNEQFF. This chain uses TRBV9 with TRBJ2-1, with 10 bases lining up with TRBD2. Germline V lookup: CDR1 SGDLS, CDR2 YYNGEE. The CDR3 loop spans 17 amino acids. V shed 3 bases and J 6 bases; nucleotides not matched to a gene: 12.

As to this clone: Other nucleotide sequences in the sample specify the same CDR3. This chain uses TRBV6-5 with TRBJ1-2; tentative D call: TRBD1 (6 bases). The CDR3 spans 13 residues. Germline CDR1 is MNHEY and CDR2 is SVGAGI. V lost 3 bases, J lost 3 bases, and 8 bases lay in between. CDR3 sequence: CASSYGGDYGYTF. DNA of the CDR3: TGTGCCAGCAGTTATGGGGGCGACTATGGCTACACCTTC.

This clone was seen a handful of times. V is TRBV5-1 and J is TRBJ2-7, with a tentative D call TRBD2 (5 bases). Germline CDR1 is SGHRS and CDR2 is YFSETQ. The CDR3 covers 16 residues. V lost 2 bases to trimming and J lost 0 bases, with 15 bases between them. Here the CDR3 DNA reads TGCGCCAGCAGCTTACGATCGGACTCGTCCTCCTACGAGCAGTACTTC. This codes for CASSLRSDSSSYEQYF. The full variable domain, rest sourced from reference TRBV5-1 and TRBJ2-7, is KAGVTQTPRYLIKTRGQQVTLSCSPISGHRSVSWYQQTPGQGLQFLFEYFSETQRNKGNFPGRFSGRQFSNSRSEMNVSTLELGDSALYLCASSLRSDSSSYEQYFGPGTRLTVT.

This clone was observed a few times. Here the CDR3 reads CASSYGPSGGSGNSDTQYF. CDR3 sequence (DNA): TGCGCCAGCAGCTACGGACCTAGCGGGGGGTCGGGGAATTCAGATACGCAGTATTTT. The chain uses TRBV4-1 and TRBJ2-3; 11 bases align to TRBD2. The V and J ends lost 5 bases and 4 bases, in that order; junction bases with no gene match: 17. CDR3 length: 19 amino acids. Germline values: CDR1 MGHRA, CDR2 YSYEKL.

The rearrangement links TRBV15 to TRBJ1-2, with 8 bases fitting TRBD1. CDR1 LNHNV and CDR2 YYDKDF come from the germline V gene (reference sequence). There are 16 residues in the CDR3. The V and J ends lost 0 bases and 5 bases, in that order; junction bases with no gene match: 8. CDR3 DNA: TGTGCCACCAGCAGAGAGGGCAGGGGGCCAACTTATGGCTACACCTTC. This codes for CATSREGRGPTYGYTF.

V usage is TRBV9 and J usage is TRBJ2-1; D is perhaps TRBD2 (5 bases). CDR3 length: 12 residues. Trimming took 6 bases from V and 9 from J, leaving 13 bases between them. The V gene's germline CDR1 is SGDLS and CDR2 YYNGEE. CDR3: CASNLDGSEQFF. The DNA of the CDR3 is TGTGCCAGCAACCTAGATGGGAGTGAGCAGTTCTTC.

The chain combines TRBV5-1 with TRBJ2-7; no firm D call. This CDR3 is built from 15 residues. Looked up from germline, CDR1 is SGHRS and CDR2 is YFSETQ. V was trimmed by 4 bases and J by 0 bases, leaving 14 bases between them. The DNA for the CDR3 is TGCGCCAGCAGCCCCTACAGATTCTACTCCTACGAGCAGTACTTC. The encoded protein is CASSPYRFYSYEQYF.

The rearrangement joins TRBV7-8 to TRBJ1-2; possible D gene TRBD1, 6 bases. The CDR3 has 13 residues. The germline V and J ends were trimmed by 4 bases and 5 bases, with 11 bases remaining between them. Germline CDR1 is SGHVS and CDR2 is FQNEAQ. As DNA, the CDR3 is TGTGCCAGCAGCTACGGACAGCGTTATGGCTACACCTTC. It codes for CASSYGQRYGYTF.

V is TRBV5-5 and J is TRBJ2-1; tentative D call: TRBD2 (6 bases). Germline loops: CDR1 SGHKS, CDR2 YYEKEE (reference sequence). The CDR3 extends over 14 amino acids. Trimming shortened V by 6 bases and J by 8 bases, and 18 bases separated the two germline ends. CDR3 coding DNA: TGTGCCAGCATCCTCGGGGGTGATGATCATGAGCAGTTCTTC. Translated, it gives CASILGGDDHEQFF.

The chain uses TRBV4-1 and TRBJ1-5, with TRBD1 matching 7 bases. The CDR3 is made up of 15 amino acids. Germline CDR1 MGHRA, CDR2 YSYEKL. V dropped 4 bases and J dropped 5; count of bases not matched to a gene: 8. Here the CDR3 DNA reads TGCGCCAGCAGCCCTAAAGGGGACAGCCATCAGCCCCAGCATTTT. Translated, it gives CASSPKGDSHQPQHF.

The chain employs TRBV6-1 and TRBJ2-7; D is ambiguous. Germline V gene data show CDR1 as MNHNS and CDR2 as SASEGT. V was shortened by 4 bases and J by 6 bases, with 7 bases between the two germline ends. There are 11 residues in the CDR3. The CDR3 sequence is CASSVGGEQYF. The CDR3 region has the DNA TGTGCCAGCAGTGTAGGCGGCGAGCAGTACTTC.

The rearrangement uses TRBV5-6 and TRBJ1-1; possibly TRBD1 for D (5 bases). Germline values: CDR1 SGHDT, CDR2 YYEEEE. The CDR3 contains 16 residues. V was shortened by 1 base and J by 11 bases, with 24 bases between the two germline ends. This CDR3 is CASSLLRLLSGHEAFF. In DNA, the CDR3 is TGTGCCAGCAGCTTGTTACGACTTCTGTCAGGGCATGAGGCTTTCTTT.

This clone has a handful of counts. Other DNA sequences in the same sample also yield this CDR3. The gene calls are TRBV9 and TRBJ2-7; maybe TRBD1 (6 bases). Deletions cut 2 bases from V and 4 bases from J, with 13 bases between. The CDR3 covers 14 residues. The V gene's germline CDR1 is SGDLS and CDR2 YYNGEE. CDR3 bases: TGTGCCAGCAGCGTCGGTGGGGGCACGTACGAGCAGTACTTC. It is translated as CASSVGGGTYEQYF.

This chain links TRBV11-1 with TRBJ2-7; TRBD1 matches 7 bases. CDR3 length: 15 amino acids. Germline assignment: CDR1 SGHAT and CDR2 FQDESV (reference sequence). V shed 5 bases, J shed 3 bases, and the junction held 10 bases outside the gene matches. CDR3 sequence (DNA): TGTGCCAGCAGCCCCGGACAGGACGTGGGCTACGAGCAGTACTTC. It encodes CASSPGQDVGYEQYF.

The chain couples TRBV4-1 to TRBJ1-5, with D tentatively TRBD1 (6 bases). Between the trimmed V and J ends, which lost 1 base and 2 bases, there was a span of 15 bases. This CDR3 comprises 17 residues. Germline CDR1 reads MGHRA; CDR2 reads YSYEKL. This CDR3 reads CASSQVPFPGGNQPQHF. The CDR3 DNA is TGCGCCAGCAGCCAAGTCCCCTTCCCAGGGGGCAATCAGCCCCAGCATTTT.

CDR3 in DNA: TGTGCCAGCAGCGAGGTCGTATTAGGTGCTTACAATGAGCAGTTCTTC. It is translated as CASSEVVLGAYNEQFF. This chain uses TRBV11-2 with TRBJ2-1; the D is unclear. The CDR3 has 16 amino acids. Germline lookup yields CDR1 SGHAT and CDR2 FQNNGV. Trimming took 5 bases from V and 4 from J, leaving 18 bases between them.

About this clone itself: The sample holds other DNA sequences that translate to the same CDR3. The V call is TRBV9, the J call TRBJ2-3, with 8 nucleotides matching TRBD2. Looked up from germline, CDR1 is SGDLS and CDR2 is YYNGEE. After removal of 0 bases from V and 5 bases from J, the junction contained 2 bases not matched to a gene. CDR3 length equals 14 residues. The CDR3 reads CASSVGGGRDTQYF. CDR3 DNA sequence: TGTGCCAGCAGCGTAGGCGGGGGGAGAGATACGCAGTATTTT. The whole variable domain, remainder taken from reference TRBV9 and TRBJ2-3, is DSGVTQTPKHLITATGQRVTLRCSPRSGDLSVYWYQQSLDQGLQFLIQYYNGEERAKGNILERFSAQQFPDLHSELNLSSLELGDSALYFCASSVGGGRDTQYFGPGTRLTVL.

The CDR3 region has the DNA TGTGCCAGCAGTGATTGGGGAGGTGGCACTGAAGCTTTCTTT. Translated: CASSDWGGGTEAFF. The chain links TRBV2 to TRBJ1-1; D is ambiguous. The CDR3 is 14 residues long. Trimming pared 3 bases from V and 4 bases from J, leaving 12 bases between. The V gene's germline CDR1 is SNHLY and CDR2 FYNNEI.

The gene calls are TRBV5-1 and TRBJ2-7; 12 bases are shared with TRBD2. J gave up 3 bases and V 4 bases, and 8 bases lay outside the gene matches. Looked up from germline, CDR1 is SGHRS and CDR2 is YFSETQ. This CDR3 contains 16 residues. In DNA, the CDR3 is TGCGCCAGCAGCCAACTCGGACTAGCGGGGAACTACGAGCAGTACTTC. This sequence encodes CASSQLGLAGNYEQYF.

The chain combines TRBV11-2 with TRBJ1-1, with D perhaps matching TRBD1 (5 bases). The CDR3 is 19 amino acids. Germline loops: CDR1 SGHAT, CDR2 FQNNGV. Trimming shortened V by 5 bases and J by 1 base, and 26 bases separated the two germline ends. CDR3 sequence reads: CASSTPTFQKQEENTEAFF. The CDR3 DNA sequence: TGTGCCAGCAGCACCCCGACCTTTCAAAAACAGGAAGAGAACACTGAAGCTTTCTTT. Looking up the rest from reference TRBV11-2 and TRBJ1-1 gives the full variable domain: EAGVAQSPRYKIIEKRQSVAFWCNPISGHATLYWYQQILGQGPKLLIQFQNNGVVDDSQLPKDRFSAERLKGVDSTLKIQPAKLEDSAVYLCASSTPTFQKQEENTEAFFGQGTRLTVV.

The rearrangement links TRBV13 to TRBJ1-2; D unclear. Germline V gene lookup returns CDR1 PRHDT and CDR2 FYEKMQ (reference sequence). The CDR3 totals 16 residues. The V end lost 0 bases, the J end lost 4 bases, and 15 bases lay between the germline ends. Here the CDR3 DNA reads TGTGCCAGCAGCTTAGGCCGAGTCGAGCCCCCCTATGGCTACACCTTC. This sequence encodes CASSLGRVEPPYGYTF.

The chain is built from TRBV6-4 and TRBJ2-1; D is possibly TRBD2 (5 bases). This CDR3 comprises 16 residues. V was trimmed by 6 bases and J by 0 bases, leaving 15 bases between them. From germline, CDR1 is MRHNA and CDR2 SNTAGT. DNA for the CDR3: TGTGCCAGCAGCCAAAGCTTGGGGAGCTCCTACAATGAGCAGTTCTTC. Protein sequence: CASSQSLGSSYNEQFF.

The J gene is TRBJ1-3, the V gene TRBV7-9; 7 nucleotides match TRBD1. With 5 bases clipped from V and 4 bases from J, the junction kept 11 bases outside the gene matches. The CDR3 is made up of 16 amino acids. CDR1 is SEHNR, CDR2 FQNEAQ, per germline (reference sequence). The CDR3 nucleotides are TGTGCCAGCAGCCCCAACCAGGGGGGCTTCGGAAACACCATATATTTT. This gives the protein CASSPNQGGFGNTIYF.